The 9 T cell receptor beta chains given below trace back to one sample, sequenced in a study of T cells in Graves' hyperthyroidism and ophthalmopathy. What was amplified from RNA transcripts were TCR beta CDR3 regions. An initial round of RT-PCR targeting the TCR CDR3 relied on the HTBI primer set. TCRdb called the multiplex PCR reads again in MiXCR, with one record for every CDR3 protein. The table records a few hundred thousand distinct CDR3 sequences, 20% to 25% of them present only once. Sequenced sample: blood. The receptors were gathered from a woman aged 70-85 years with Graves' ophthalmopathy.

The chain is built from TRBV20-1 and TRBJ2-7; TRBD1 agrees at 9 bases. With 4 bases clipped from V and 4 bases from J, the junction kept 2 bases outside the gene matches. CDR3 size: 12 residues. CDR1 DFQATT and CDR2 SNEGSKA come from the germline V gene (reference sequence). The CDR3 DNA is TGCAGTGCTACCGGGACAGGGTACGAGCAGTACTTC. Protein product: CSATGTGYEQYF.

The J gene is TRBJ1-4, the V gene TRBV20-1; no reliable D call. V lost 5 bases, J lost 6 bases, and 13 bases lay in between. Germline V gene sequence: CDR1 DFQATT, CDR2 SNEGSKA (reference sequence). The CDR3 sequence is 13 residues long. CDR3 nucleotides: TGCAGTGCTCTCAAGGGCTGGGATGAAAAACTGTTTTTT. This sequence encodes CSALKGWDEKLFF.

The CDR3 sequence: CASSGALSYNEQFF. CDR3 DNA: TGTGCTAGTTCCGGGGCACTCTCCTACAATGAGCAGTTCTTC. The J gene is TRBJ2-1, the V gene TRBV12-5; D may correspond to TRBD1 or TRBD2 (5 bases each). Germline V gene data show CDR1 as LGHNT and CDR2 as FRNRAP. The CDR3 totals 14 residues. Between the trimmed V and J ends, which lost 8 bases and 0 bases, there was a span of 11 bases. The full variable domain, in which reference TRBV12-5 and TRBJ2-1 provide the parts outside the CDR3, is DARVTQTPRHKVTEMGQEVTMRCQPILGHNTVFWYRQTMMQGLELLAYFRNRAPLDDSGMPKDRFSAEMPDATLATLKIQPSEPRDSAVYFCASSGALSYNEQFFGPGTRLTVL.

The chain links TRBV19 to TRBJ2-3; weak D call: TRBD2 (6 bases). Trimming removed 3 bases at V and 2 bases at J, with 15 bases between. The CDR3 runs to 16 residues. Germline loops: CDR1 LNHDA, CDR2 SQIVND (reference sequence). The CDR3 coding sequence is TGTGCCAGTAGTATGTTTGGGACGGGACTCACAGATACGCAGTATTTT. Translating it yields CASSMFGTGLTDTQYF.

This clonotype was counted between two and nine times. The CDR3 DNA reads TGCAGCGTTGATTGGGCCGGCTCTGGAAACACCATATATTTT. Protein product: CSVDWAGSGNTIYF. The chain uses TRBV29-1 and TRBJ1-3; no firm D call. There are 14 residues in the CDR3. The V gene lost 3 bases and the J gene lost 0 bases, with 9 bases spanning the gap. Germline-derived CDR1 and CDR2 are SQVTM and ANQGSEA.

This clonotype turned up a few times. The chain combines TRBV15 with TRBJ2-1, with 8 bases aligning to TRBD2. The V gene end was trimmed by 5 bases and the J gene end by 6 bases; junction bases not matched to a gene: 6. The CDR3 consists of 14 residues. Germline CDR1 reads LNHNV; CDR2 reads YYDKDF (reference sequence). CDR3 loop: CATSRPGLVNEQFF. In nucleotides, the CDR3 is TGTGCCACCAGCCGACCGGGACTAGTCAATGAGCAGTTCTTC.

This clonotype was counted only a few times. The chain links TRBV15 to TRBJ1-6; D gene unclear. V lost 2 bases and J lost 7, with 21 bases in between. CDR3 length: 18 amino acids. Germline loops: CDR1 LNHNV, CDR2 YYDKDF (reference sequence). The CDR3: CATSRFPKSAGWNSPLHF. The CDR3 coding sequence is TGTGCCACCAGCAGATTTCCAAAGTCGGCGGGATGGAATTCACCCCTCCACTTT.

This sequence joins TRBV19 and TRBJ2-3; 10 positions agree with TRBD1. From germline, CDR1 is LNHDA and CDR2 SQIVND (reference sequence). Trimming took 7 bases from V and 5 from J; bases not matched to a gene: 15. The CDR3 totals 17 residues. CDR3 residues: CASTPGQGSFLGDTQYF. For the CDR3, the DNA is TGTGCCAGTACACCGGGACAGGGGTCCTTCTTAGGAGATACGCAGTATTTT. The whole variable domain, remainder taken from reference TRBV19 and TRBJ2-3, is DGGITQSPKYLFRKEGQNVTLSCEQNLNHDAMYWYRQDPGQGLRLIYYSQIVNDFQKGDIAEGYSVSREKKESFPLTVTSAQKNPTAFYLCASTPGQGSFLGDTQYFGPGTRLTVL.

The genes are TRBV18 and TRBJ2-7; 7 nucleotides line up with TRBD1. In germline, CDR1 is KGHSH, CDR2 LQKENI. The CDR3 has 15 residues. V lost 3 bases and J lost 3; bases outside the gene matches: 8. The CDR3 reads CASSPLAGTDYEQYF. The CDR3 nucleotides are TGTGCCAGCTCACCCCTGGCCGGGACAGACTACGAGCAGTACTTC.